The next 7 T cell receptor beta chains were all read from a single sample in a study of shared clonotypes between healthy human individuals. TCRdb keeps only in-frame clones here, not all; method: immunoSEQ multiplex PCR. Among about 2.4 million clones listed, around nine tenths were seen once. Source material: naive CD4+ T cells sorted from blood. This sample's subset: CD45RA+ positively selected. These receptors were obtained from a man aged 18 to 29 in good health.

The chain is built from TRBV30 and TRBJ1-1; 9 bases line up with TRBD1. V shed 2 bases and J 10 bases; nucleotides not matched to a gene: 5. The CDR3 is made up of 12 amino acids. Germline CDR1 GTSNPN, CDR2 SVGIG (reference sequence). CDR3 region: CAWSPRTGAAFF. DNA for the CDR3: TGTGCCTGGAGTCCCAGGACAGGGGCAGCTTTCTTT.

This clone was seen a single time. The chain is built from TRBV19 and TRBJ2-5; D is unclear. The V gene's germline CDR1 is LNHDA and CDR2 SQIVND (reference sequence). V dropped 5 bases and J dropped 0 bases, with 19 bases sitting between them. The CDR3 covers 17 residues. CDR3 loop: CASSPQLLGRHQETQYF. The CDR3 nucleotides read TGTGCCAGTAGTCCCCAGCTCCTGGGCAGACACCAAGAGACCCAGTACTTC.

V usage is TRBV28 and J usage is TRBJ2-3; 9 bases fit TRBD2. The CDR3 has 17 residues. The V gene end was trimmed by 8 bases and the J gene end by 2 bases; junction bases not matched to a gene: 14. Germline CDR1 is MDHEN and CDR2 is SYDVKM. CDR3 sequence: CASFSPGLAGNTDTQYF. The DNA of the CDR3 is TGTGCCAGCTTCTCCCCGGGGCTAGCGGGGAACACAGATACGCAGTATTTT.

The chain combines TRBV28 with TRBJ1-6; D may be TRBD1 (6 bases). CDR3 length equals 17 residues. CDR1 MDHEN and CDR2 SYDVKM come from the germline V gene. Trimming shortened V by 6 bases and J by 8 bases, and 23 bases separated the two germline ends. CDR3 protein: CASSWIAGAGTYSPLHF. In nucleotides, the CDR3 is TGTGCCAGCAGCTGGATCGCGGGGGCCGGGACCTATTCACCCCTCCACTTT.

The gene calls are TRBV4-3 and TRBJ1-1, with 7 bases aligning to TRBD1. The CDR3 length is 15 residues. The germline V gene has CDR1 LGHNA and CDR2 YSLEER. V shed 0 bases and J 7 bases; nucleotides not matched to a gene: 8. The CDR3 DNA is TGCGCCAGCAGCCAAGAGTCGACAGGGAGGGGTGAAGCTTTCTTT. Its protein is CASSQESTGRGEAFF.

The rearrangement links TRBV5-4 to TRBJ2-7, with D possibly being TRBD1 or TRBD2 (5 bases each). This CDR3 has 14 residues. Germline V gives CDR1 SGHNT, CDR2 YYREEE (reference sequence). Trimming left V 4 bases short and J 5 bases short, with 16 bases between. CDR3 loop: CASSPDGTYNEQYF. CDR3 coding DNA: TGTGCCAGCAGCCCGGATGGGACCTACAACGAGCAGTACTTC.

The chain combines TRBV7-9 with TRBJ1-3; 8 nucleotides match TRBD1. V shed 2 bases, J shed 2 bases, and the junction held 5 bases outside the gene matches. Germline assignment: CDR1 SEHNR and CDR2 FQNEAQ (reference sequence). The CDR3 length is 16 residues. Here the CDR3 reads CASSLLQGATGNTIYF. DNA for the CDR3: TGTGCCAGCAGCTTACTTCAGGGGGCCACTGGAAACACCATATATTTT.